This T cell receptor beta chain was recorded in a study of OX40 agonist ivuxolimab in advanced cancers. The wider study: Enrollees could have had prior anti-PD-1, anti-PD-L1 or anti-CTLA-4 therapy, which approximately 40% had received. Partial responses were achieved by three patients: one hepatocellular carcinoma, two cutaneous melanoma.

Note on this clone: Its antigen remains unknown.

Using immunoSEQ multiplex PCR, the repertoire was profiled, and TCRdb retains in-frame clones only, with some absent. The table lists roughly 120,000 clones, about nine tenths of them singletons. Findings of the study overall: Some nonresponders likewise displayed low normalized T-cell clonal expansion.

Material: CD4+ or CD8+ T cells sorted from blood, obtained in a trial of the OX40 agonist ivuxolimab. The clonotype was recovered from an adult with an advanced solid tumor such as melanoma, head and neck, liver or kidney cancer.

The CDR3 region is CASSPAEGEEQYF. In nucleotides, the CDR3 is TGTGCCAGCAGCCCAGCGGAGGGGGAGGAGCAGTACTTC. This chain uses TRBV7-3 with TRBJ2-7; D possibly uses TRBD1 or TRBD2 (6 bases each). V lost 5 bases, J lost 7 bases, and 15 bases lay in between. The germline CDR1 and CDR2 sequences are SGHTA and FQGTGA. The CDR3 covers 13 residues. Full variable domain (rest looked up from reference TRBV7-3 and TRBJ2-7): GAGVSQTPSNKVTEKGKYVELRCDPISGHTALYWYRQSLGQGPEFLIYFQGTGAADDSGLPNDRFFAVRPEGSVSTLKIQRTERGDSAVYLCASSPAEGEEQYFGPGTRLTVT.